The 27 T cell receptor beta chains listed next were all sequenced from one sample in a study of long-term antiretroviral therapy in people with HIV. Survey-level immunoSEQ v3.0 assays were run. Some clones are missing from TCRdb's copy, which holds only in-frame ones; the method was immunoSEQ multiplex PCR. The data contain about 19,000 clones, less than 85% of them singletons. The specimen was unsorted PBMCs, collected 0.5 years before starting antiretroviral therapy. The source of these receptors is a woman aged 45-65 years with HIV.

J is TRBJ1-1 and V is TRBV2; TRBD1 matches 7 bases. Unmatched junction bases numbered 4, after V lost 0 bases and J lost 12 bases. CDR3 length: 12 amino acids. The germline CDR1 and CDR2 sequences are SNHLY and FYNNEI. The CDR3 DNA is TGTGCCAGCAGTGAAGCTGCAGGGGGAACTTTCTTT. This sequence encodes CASSEAAGGTFF.

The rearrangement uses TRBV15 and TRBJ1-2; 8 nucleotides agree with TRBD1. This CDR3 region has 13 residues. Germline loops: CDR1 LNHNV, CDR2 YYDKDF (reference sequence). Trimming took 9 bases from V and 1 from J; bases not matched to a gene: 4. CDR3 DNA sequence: TGTGCCACTATACAGGGGGGTAACTATGGCTACACCTTC. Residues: CATIQGGNYGYTF.

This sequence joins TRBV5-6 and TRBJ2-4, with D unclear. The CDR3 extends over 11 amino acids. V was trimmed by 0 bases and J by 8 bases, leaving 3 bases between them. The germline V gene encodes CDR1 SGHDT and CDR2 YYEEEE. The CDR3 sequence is CASSLGDIQYF. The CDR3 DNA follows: TGTGCCAGCAGCTTGGGCGACATTCAGTACTTC.

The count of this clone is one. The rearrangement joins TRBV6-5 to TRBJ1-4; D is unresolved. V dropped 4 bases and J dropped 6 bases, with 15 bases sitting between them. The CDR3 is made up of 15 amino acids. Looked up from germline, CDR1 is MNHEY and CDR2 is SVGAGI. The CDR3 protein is CASSFTWEDHEKLFF. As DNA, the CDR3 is TGTGCCAGCAGTTTTACTTGGGAGGACCATGAAAAACTGTTTTTT.

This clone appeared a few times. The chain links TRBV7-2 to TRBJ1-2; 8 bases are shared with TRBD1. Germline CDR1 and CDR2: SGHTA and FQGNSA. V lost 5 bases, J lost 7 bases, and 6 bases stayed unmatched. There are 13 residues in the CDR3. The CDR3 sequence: CASSPGGGGGYTF. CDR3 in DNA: TGTGCCAGCAGCCCAGGGGGCGGCGGTGGCTACACCTTC.

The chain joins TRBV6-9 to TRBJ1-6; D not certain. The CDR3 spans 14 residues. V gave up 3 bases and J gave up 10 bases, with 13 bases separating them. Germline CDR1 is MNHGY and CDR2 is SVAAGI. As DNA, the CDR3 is TGTGCCAGCAGTTACACGGCGGGCGGCTCACCCCTCCACTTT. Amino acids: CASSYTAGGSPLHF.

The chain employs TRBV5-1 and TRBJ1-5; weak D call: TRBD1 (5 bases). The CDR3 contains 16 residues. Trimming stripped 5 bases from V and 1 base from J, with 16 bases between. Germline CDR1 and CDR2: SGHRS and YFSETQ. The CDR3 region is CASRGGLGRSNQPQHF. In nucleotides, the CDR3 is TGCGCCAGCAGGGGGGGTCTGGGTCGCAGCAATCAGCCCCAGCATTTT. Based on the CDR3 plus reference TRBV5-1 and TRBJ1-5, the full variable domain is KAGVTQTPRYLIKTRGQQVTLSCSPISGHRSVSWYQQTPGQGLQFLFEYFSETQRNKGNFPGRFSGRQFSNSRSEMNVSTLELGDSALYLCASRGGLGRSNQPQHFGDGTRLSIL.

DNA for the CDR3: TGTGCCAGCAGCTCCCGGACAGGACGCCACGAGCAGTACTTC. This sequence encodes CASSSRTGRHEQYF. This rearrangement joins TRBV6-5 to TRBJ2-7; 7 nucleotides align to TRBD1. This CDR3 contains 14 residues. The V gene end was trimmed by 6 bases and the J gene end by 5 bases; junction bases not matched to a gene: 10. CDR1 and CDR2 (germline): MNHEY, SVGAGI.

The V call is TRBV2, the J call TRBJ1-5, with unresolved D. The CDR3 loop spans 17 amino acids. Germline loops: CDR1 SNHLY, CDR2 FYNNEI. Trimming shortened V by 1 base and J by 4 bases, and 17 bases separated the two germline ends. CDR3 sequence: CASSEEASFLKNQPQHF. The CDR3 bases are TGTGCCAGCAGTGAAGAAGCCAGCTTCTTGAAGAATCAGCCCCAGCATTTT.

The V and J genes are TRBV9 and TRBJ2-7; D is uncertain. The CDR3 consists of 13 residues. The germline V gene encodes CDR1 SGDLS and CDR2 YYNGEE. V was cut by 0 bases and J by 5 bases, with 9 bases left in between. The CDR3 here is CASSVVYGDEQYF. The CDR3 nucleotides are TGTGCCAGCAGCGTAGTTTACGGTGACGAGCAGTACTTC.

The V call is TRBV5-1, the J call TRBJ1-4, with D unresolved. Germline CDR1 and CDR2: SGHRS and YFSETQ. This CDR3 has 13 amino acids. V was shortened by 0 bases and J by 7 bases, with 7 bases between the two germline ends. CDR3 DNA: TGCGCCAGCAGCTTGGAAGGTAGTGAAAAACTGTTTTTT. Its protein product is CASSLEGSEKLFF. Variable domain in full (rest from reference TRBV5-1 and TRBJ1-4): KAGVTQTPRYLIKTRGQQVTLSCSPISGHRSVSWYQQTPGQGLQFLFEYFSETQRNKGNFPGRFSGRQFSNSRSEMNVSTLELGDSALYLCASSLEGSEKLFFGSGTQLSVL.

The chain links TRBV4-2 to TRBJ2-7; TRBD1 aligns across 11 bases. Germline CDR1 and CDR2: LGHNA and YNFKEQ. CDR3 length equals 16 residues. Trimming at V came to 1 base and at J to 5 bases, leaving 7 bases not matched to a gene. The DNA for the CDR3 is TGTGCCAGCAGCCAAGTAGGGACAGGGGGTAGCGACGAGCAGTACTTC. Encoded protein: CASSQVGTGGSDEQYF.

In nucleotides, the CDR3 is TGTGCCAGCTCACCACCATCGTTCTATGGCTACACCTTC. Its translation: CASSPPSFYGYTF. The chain couples TRBV18 to TRBJ1-2; D unclear. V was clipped by 0 bases and J by 4 bases, with 6 bases between them. The V gene's germline CDR1 is KGHSH and CDR2 LQKENI. The CDR3 totals 13 residues.

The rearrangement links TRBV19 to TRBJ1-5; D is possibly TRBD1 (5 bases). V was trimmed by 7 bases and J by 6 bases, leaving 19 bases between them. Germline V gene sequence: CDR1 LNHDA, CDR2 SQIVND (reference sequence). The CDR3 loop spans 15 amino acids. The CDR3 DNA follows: TGTGCCAGTACTCGACTCGGGGACCCCATTCAGCCCCAGCATTTT. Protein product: CASTRLGDPIQPQHF.

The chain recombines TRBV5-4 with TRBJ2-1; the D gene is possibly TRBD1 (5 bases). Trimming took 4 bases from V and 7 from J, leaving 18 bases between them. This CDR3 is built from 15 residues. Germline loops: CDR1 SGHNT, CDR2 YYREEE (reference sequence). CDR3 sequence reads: CASSPGPGPSNEQFF. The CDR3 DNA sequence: TGTGCCAGCAGCCCAGGGCCTGGCCCCTCTAATGAGCAGTTCTTC. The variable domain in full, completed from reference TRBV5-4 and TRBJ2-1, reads ETGVTQSPTHLIKTRGQQVTLRCSSQSGHNTVSWYQQALGQGPQFIFQYYREEENGRGNFPPRFSGLQFPNYSSELNVNALELDDSALYLCASSPGPGPSNEQFFGPGTRLTVL.

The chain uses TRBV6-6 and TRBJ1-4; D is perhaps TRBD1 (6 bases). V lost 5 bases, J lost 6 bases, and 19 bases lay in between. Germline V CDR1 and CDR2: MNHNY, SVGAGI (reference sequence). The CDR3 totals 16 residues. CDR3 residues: CASSTWDTEDDEKLFF. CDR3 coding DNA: TGTGCCAGCAGTACCTGGGACACCGAAGACGATGAAAAACTGTTTTTT.

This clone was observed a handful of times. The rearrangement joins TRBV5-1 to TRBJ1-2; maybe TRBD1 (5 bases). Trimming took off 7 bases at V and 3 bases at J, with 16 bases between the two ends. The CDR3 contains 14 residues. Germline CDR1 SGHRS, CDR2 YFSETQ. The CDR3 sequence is CASREEGQDYGYTF. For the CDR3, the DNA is TGCGCCAGCCGGGAGGAGGGGCAAGACTATGGCTACACCTTC.

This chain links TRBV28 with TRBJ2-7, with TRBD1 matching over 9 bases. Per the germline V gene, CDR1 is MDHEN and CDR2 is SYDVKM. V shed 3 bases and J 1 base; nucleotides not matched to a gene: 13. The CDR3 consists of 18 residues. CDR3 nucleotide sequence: TGTGCCAGCAGTTTGGCCCCCTCTAGGACAGGGGTTTCCTACGAGCAGTACTTC. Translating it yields CASSLAPSRTGVSYEQYF. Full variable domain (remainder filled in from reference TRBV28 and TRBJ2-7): DVKVTQSSRYLVKRTGEKVFLECVQDMDHENMFWYRQDPGLGLRLIYFSYDVKMKEKGDIPEGYSVSREKKERFSLILESASTNQTSMYLCASSLAPSRTGVSYEQYFGPGTRLTVT.

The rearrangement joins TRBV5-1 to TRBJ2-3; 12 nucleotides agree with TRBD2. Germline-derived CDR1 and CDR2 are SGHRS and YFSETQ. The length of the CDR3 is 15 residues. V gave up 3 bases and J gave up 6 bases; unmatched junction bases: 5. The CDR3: CASSSGTSGWDTQYF. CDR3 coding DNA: TGCGCCAGCAGCTCTGGGACTAGCGGGTGGGATACGCAGTATTTT. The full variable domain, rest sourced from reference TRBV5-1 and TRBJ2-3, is KAGVTQTPRYLIKTRGQQVTLSCSPISGHRSVSWYQQTPGQGLQFLFEYFSETQRNKGNFPGRFSGRQFSNSRSEMNVSTLELGDSALYLCASSSGTSGWDTQYFGPGTRLTVL.

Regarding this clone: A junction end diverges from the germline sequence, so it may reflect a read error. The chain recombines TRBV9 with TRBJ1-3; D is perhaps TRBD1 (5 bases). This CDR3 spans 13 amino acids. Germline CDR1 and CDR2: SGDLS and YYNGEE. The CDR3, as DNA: TGTGCCAGTAGCGGAGGGGCTGGAAACACCATATATTTT. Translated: CASSGGAGNTIYF.

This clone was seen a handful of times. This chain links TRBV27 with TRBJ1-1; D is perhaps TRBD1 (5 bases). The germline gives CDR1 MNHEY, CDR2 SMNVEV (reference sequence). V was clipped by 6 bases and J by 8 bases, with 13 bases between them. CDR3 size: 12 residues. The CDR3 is CASSSWGSEAFF. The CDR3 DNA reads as TGTGCCAGCAGCTCGTGGGGGTCCGAAGCTTTCTTT.

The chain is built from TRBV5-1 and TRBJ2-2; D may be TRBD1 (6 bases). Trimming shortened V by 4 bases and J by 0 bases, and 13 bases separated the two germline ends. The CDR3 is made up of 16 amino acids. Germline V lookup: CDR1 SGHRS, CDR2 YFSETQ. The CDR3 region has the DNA TGCGCCAGCAGCATTGCAGGGGCCTCGAACACCGGGGAGCTGTTTTTT. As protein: CASSIAGASNTGELFF.

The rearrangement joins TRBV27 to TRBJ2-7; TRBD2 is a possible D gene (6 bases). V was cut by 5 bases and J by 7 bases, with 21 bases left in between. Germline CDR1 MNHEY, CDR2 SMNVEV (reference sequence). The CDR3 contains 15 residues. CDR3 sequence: CASSRLEGIIAEQYF. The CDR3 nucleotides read TGTGCCAGCAGTCGGCTGGAGGGGATTATTGCGGAGCAGTACTTC.

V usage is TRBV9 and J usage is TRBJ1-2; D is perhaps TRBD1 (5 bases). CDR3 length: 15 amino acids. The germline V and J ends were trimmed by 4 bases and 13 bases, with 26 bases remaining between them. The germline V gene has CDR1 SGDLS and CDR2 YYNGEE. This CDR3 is CASSHTGTGSRVCTF. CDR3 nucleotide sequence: TGTGCCAGCAGCCATACCGGGACTGGGAGTCGAGTTTGCACCTTC.

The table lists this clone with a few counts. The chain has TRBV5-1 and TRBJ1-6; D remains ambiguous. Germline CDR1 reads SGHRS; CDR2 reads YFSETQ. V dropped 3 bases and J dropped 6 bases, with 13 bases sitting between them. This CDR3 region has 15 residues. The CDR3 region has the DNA TGCGCCAGCAGCTATCAGTTAACCGGTAATTCACCCCTCCACTTT. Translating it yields CASSYQLTGNSPLHF.

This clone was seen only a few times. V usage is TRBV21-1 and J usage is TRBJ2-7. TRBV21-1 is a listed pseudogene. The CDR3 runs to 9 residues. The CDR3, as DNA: TGTGCCACTCTCTACGAGCAGTACGTC. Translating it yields CATLYEQYV.

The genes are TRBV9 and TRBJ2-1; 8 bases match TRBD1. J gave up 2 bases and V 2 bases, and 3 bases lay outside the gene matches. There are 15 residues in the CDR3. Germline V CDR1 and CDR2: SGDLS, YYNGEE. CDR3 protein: CASSVDRGTYNEQFF. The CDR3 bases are TGTGCCAGCAGCGTCGACAGGGGAACCTACAATGAGCAGTTCTTC.